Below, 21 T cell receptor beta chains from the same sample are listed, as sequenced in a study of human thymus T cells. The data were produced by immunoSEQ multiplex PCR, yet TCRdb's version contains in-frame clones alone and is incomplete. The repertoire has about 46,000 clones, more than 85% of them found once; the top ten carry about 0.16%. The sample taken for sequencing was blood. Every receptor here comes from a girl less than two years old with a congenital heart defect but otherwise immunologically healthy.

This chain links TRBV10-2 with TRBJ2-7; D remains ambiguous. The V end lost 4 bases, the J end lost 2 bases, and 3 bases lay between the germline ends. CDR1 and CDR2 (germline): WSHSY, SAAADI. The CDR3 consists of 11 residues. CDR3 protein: CASSAPYEQYF. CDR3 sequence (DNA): TGCGCCAGCAGTGCCCCCTACGAGCAGTACTTC.

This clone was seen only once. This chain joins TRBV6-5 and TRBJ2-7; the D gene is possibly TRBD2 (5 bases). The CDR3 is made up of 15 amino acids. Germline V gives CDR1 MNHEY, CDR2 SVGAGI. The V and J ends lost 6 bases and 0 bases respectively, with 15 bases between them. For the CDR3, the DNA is TGTGCCAGCAGCCGCAGTGGGAGCCACTCCTACGAGCAGTACTTC. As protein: CASSRSGSHSYEQYF.

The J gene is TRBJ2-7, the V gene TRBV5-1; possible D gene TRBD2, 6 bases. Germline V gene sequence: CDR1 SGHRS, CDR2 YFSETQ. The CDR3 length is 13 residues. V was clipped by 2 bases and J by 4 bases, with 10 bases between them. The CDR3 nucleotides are TGCGCCAGCAGCTTTAACCGGGGGTACGAGCAGTACTTC. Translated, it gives CASSFNRGYEQYF.

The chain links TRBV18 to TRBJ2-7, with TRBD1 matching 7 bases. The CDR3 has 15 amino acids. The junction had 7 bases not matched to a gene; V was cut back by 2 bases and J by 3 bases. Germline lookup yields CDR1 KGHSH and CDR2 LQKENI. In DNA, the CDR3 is TGTGCCAGCTCACCATATAGGGACAGTATCTACGAGCAGTACTTC. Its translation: CASSPYRDSIYEQYF.

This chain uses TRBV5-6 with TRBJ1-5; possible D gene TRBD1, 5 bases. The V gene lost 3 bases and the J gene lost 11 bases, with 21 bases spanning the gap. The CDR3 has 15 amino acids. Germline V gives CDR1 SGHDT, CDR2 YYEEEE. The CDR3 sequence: CASSSTLGGEAAQHF. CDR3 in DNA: TGTGCCAGCAGCTCGACCCTTGGGGGGGAGGCTGCCCAGCATTTT.

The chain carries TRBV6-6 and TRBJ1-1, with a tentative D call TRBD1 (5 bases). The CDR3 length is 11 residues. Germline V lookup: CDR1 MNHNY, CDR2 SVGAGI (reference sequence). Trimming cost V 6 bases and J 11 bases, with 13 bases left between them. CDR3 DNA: TGTGCCAGCAGGCTCGGACAATACGCTTTCTTT. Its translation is CASRLGQYAFF.

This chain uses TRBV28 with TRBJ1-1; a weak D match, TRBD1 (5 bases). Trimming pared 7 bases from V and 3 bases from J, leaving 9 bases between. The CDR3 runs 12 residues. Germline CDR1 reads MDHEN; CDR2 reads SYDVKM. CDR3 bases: TGTGCCAGCAACCTGGGGGACACTGAAGCTTTCTTT. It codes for CASNLGDTEAFF.

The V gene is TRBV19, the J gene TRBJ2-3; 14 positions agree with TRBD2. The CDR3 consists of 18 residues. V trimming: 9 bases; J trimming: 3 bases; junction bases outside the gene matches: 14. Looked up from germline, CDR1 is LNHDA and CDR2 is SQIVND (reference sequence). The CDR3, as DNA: TGTGCCAGCGCGAATACCGGGACTAGCGGGAGTAGGACAGATACGCAGTATTTT. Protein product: CASANTGTSGSRTDTQYF.

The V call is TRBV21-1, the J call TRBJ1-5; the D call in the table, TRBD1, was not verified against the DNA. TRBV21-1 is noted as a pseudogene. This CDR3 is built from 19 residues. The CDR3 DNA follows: TGTGCCAGCAGCAAGCACATTTGCCGGGACAGCTATAGCAATCAGCCCCAGCATTTT. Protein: CASSKHICRDSYSNQPQHF.

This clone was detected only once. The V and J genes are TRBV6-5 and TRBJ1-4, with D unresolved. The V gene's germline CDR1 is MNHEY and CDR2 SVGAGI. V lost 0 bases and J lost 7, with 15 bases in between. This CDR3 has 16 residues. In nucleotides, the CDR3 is TGTGCCAGCAGTTACTCGAATTCTCTGGCGGTTGAAAAACTGTTTTTT. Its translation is CASSYSNSLAVEKLFF.

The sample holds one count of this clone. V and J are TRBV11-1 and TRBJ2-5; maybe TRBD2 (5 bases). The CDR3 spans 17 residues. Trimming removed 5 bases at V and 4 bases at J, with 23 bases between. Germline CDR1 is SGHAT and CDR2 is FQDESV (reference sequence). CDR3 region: CASSVSSPRGLRETQYF. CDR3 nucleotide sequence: TGTGCCAGCAGCGTCTCTAGCCCCCGAGGATTGAGAGAGACCCAGTACTTC.

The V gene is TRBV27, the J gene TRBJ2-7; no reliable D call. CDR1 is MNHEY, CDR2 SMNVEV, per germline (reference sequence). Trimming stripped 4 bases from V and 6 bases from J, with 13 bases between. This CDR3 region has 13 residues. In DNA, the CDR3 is TGTGCCAGCAGTTCCCTCCGCCGGAGCGAGCAGTACTTC. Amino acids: CASSSLRRSEQYF.

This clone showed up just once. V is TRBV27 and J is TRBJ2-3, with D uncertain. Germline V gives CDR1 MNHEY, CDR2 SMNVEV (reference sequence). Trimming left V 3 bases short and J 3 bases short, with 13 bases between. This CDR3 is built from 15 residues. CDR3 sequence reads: CASSLHRLGTDTQYF. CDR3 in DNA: TGTGCCAGCAGTTTGCACCGGCTTGGAACAGATACGCAGTATTTT.

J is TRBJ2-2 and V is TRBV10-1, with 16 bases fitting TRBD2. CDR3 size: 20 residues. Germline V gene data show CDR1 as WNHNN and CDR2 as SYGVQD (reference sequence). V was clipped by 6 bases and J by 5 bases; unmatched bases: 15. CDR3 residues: CASSPGTSGREPEATGELFF. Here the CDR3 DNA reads TGCGCCAGCAGCCCGGGGACTAGCGGGAGGGAACCGGAGGCAACCGGGGAGCTGTTTTTT.

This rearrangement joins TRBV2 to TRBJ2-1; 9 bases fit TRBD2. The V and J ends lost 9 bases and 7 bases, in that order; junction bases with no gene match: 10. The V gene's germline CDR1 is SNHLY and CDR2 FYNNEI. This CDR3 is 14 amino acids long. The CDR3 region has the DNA TGTGCCAGTCCTACGGGGACTAGCCGGAATGAGCAGTTCTTC. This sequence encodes CASPTGTSRNEQFF. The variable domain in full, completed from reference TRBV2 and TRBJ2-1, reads EPEVTQTPSHQVTQMGQEVILRCVPISNHLYFYWYRQILGQKVEFLVSFYNNEISEKSEIFDDQFSVERPDGSNFTLKIRSTKLEDSAMYFCASPTGTSRNEQFFGPGTRLTVL.

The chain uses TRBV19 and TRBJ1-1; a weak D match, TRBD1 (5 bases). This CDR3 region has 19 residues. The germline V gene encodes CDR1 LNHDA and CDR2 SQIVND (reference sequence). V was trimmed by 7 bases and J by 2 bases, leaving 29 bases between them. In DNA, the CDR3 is TGTGCCAGTACCTTGAGTAGGGGCCCAAAGGGAGCCCTAAACACTGAAGCTTTCTTT. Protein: CASTLSRGPKGALNTEAFF.

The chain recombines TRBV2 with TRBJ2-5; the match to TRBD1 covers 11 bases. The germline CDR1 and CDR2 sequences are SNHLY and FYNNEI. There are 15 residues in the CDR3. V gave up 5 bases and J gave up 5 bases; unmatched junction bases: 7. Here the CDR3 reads CASSPRTGGRETQYF. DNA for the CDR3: TGTGCCAGCAGTCCACGGACAGGGGGCAGGGAGACCCAGTACTTC.

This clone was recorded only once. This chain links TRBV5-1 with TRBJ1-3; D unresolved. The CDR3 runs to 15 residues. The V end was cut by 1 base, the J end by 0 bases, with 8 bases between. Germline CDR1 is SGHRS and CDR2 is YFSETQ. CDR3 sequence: CASSLLGASGNTIYF. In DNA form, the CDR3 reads TGCGCCAGCAGCTTGCTAGGCGCCTCTGGAAACACCATATATTTT.

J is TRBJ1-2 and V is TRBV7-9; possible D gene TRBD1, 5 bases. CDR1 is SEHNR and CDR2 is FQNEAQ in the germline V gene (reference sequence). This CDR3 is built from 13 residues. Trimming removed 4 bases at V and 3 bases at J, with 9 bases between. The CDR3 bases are TGTGCCAGCAGCTCGCCGACAGACTATGGCTACACCTTC. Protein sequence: CASSSPTDYGYTF.

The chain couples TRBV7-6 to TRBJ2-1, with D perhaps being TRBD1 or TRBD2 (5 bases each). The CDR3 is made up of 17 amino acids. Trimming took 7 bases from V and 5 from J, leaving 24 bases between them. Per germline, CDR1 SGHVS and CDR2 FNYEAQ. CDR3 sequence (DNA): TGTGCCAGCACCCTAGCCCTATCGGGGCGCATCGACAATGAGCAGTTCTTC. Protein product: CASTLALSGRIDNEQFF.

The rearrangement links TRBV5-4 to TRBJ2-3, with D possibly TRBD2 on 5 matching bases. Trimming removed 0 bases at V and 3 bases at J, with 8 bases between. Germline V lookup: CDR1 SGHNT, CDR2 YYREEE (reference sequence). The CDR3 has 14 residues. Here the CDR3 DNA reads TGTGCCAGCAGCTTGGGCCCGGGGACAGATACGCAGTATTTT. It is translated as CASSLGPGTDTQYF.